The 28 T cell receptor beta chains presented below share a single source sample, sequenced in a study of OX40 agonist ivuxolimab in advanced cancers. TCRdb's table, derived via immunoSEQ multiplex PCR, lists solely in-frame clones and lacks some. The sample has about 58,000 clones, roughly nine tenths seen once. This material consisted of CD4+ or CD8+ T cells sorted from blood, taken in a trial of the OX40 agonist ivuxolimab. All receptors come from an adult with an advanced solid tumor such as melanoma, head and neck, liver or kidney cancer.

The rearrangement uses TRBV7-9 and TRBJ2-3; D unresolved. Trimming left V 3 bases short and J 2 bases short, with 6 bases between. In germline, CDR1 is SEHNR, CDR2 FQNEAQ (reference sequence). CDR3 length equals 13 residues. The DNA of the CDR3 is TGTGCCAGCAGCTTTAGTTTCACAGATACGCAGTATTTT. Its protein product is CASSFSFTDTQYF.

The genes are TRBV9 and TRBJ1-1; D uncertain. The germline V and J ends were trimmed by 0 bases and 4 bases, with 10 bases remaining between them. Germline V gene data show CDR1 as SGDLS and CDR2 as YYNGEE. The CDR3 covers 14 residues. The CDR3 nucleotides read TGTGCCAGCAGCGTAGCGGAGTTGGGCACTGAAGCTTTCTTT. Translating gives CASSVAELGTEAFF.

The chain combines TRBV7-9 with TRBJ2-3; 12 nucleotides line up with TRBD2. The V gene end was trimmed by 7 bases and the J gene end by 0 bases; junction bases not matched to a gene: 5. The CDR3 is 16 residues long. Per the germline V gene, CDR1 is SEHNR and CDR2 is FQNEAQ (reference sequence). The CDR3 reads CASIGTSGFSTDTQYF. CDR3 sequence (DNA): TGTGCCAGCATCGGGACTAGCGGGTTTAGCACAGATACGCAGTATTTT.

The V gene is TRBV21-1, the J gene TRBJ2-7; whether TRBD1, the table's D call, matches the DNA was not checked. TRBV21-1 is a known pseudogene. The CDR3 covers 16 residues. The CDR3 is CASSTARQGAFYEQYF. The CDR3 DNA reads TGTGCCAGCAGCACAGCCAGACAGGGAGCCTTCTACGAGCAGTACTTC.

The chain carries TRBV27 and TRBJ1-2; D remains unclear. Trimming took 1 base from V and 5 from J, leaving 11 bases between them. This CDR3 spans 14 amino acids. The germline CDR1 and CDR2 sequences are MNHEY and SMNVEV (reference sequence). The chain's CDR3 is CASSLYAGSYGYTF. The DNA for the CDR3 is TGTGCCAGCAGTTTATACGCAGGATCGTATGGCTACACCTTC.

This chain joins TRBV5-4 and TRBJ2-1; 12 bases are shared with TRBD2. Germline CDR1 reads SGHNT; CDR2 reads YYREEE (reference sequence). J was trimmed by 7 bases and V by 0 bases; bases with no gene match: 2. CDR3 length: 15 residues. CDR3 loop: CASSLGLAGVNEQFF. Here the CDR3 DNA reads TGTGCCAGCAGCTTGGGACTAGCGGGAGTAAATGAGCAGTTCTTC.

The rearrangement uses TRBV4-3 and TRBJ2-3; D remains ambiguous. The germline gives CDR1 LGHNA, CDR2 YSLEER. V lost 4 bases to trimming and J lost 0 bases, with 8 bases between them. The CDR3 runs 14 residues. The CDR3 sequence is CASSPDGSTDTQYF. CDR3 nucleotide sequence: TGCGCCAGCAGCCCGGACGGAAGCACAGATACGCAGTATTTT.

The table lists this clone with a count of one. J is TRBJ2-1 and V is TRBV4-3; D remains unclear. V lost 0 bases to trimming and J lost 4 bases, with 13 bases between them. Germline-derived CDR1 and CDR2 are LGHNA and YSLEER. The length of the CDR3 is 16 residues. The chain's CDR3 is CASSQDPLDLYNEQFF. The DNA for the CDR3 is TGCGCCAGCAGCCAAGATCCCCTAGACCTATACAATGAGCAGTTCTTC.

The rearrangement links TRBV18 to TRBJ2-7; D call uncertain. V was clipped by 0 bases and J by 4 bases, with 10 bases between them. The CDR3 contains 14 residues. Germline loops: CDR1 KGHSH, CDR2 LQKENI. Written as DNA, the CDR3 is TGTGCCAGCTCACCACCCAGCAGCGCTTACGAGCAGTACTTC. It specifies CASSPPSSAYEQYF.

The chain uses TRBV20-1 and TRBJ2-7; no clear D gene. V was shortened by 6 bases and J by 2 bases, with 8 bases between the two germline ends. The CDR3 contains 11 residues. Looked up from germline, CDR1 is DFQATT and CDR2 is SNEGSKA (reference sequence). For the CDR3, the DNA is TGCAGTGCGGAGAACGCCTACGAGCAGTACTTC. It encodes CSAENAYEQYF.

The J gene is TRBJ2-1, the V gene TRBV29-1; D may be TRBD2 (6 bases). The CDR3 is 12 amino acids. Germline assignment: CDR1 SQVTM and CDR2 ANQGSEA. V was shortened by 4 bases and J by 14 bases, with 18 bases between the two germline ends. The CDR3 reads CSVVGLGGIEFF. Written as DNA, the CDR3 is TGCAGCGTTGTGGGCCTCGGCGGGATTGAGTTCTTC.

The chain combines TRBV27 with TRBJ2-1; D is uncertain. Germline V CDR1 and CDR2: MNHEY, SMNVEV (reference sequence). V lost 5 bases and J 7 bases, leaving 12 bases between the germline ends. This CDR3 is built from 13 residues. The CDR3 bases are TGTGCCAGCAGTCTGGCCAGGTGGAATGAGCAGTTCTTC. Protein product: CASSLARWNEQFF.

The chain has TRBV29-1 and TRBJ1-2; D may be TRBD1 (5 bases). This CDR3 spans 13 amino acids. The germline V and J ends were trimmed by 3 bases and 5 bases, with 13 bases remaining between them. Germline loops: CDR1 SQVTM, CDR2 ANQGSEA. CDR3 nucleotide sequence: TGCAGCGTTGACAGGGAAACTTCGTATGGCTACACCTTC. Its protein product is CSVDRETSYGYTF.

This chain uses TRBV19 with TRBJ2-7, with D hard to call. Looked up from germline, CDR1 is LNHDA and CDR2 is SQIVND (reference sequence). This CDR3 is 15 amino acids long. V dropped 4 bases and J dropped 2 bases, with 15 bases sitting between them. The DNA of the CDR3 is TGTGCCAGTAGTAGAACAGTCAGTTACGCCTACGAGCAGTACTTC. It codes for CASSRTVSYAYEQYF.

This clone is a singleton in its sample. The chain has TRBV19 and TRBJ2-4, with D unclear. CDR3 length: 16 amino acids. Germline-derived CDR1 and CDR2 are LNHDA and SQIVND (reference sequence). V dropped 4 bases and J dropped 1 base, with 14 bases sitting between them. DNA of the CDR3: TGTGCCAGTAGTAGCGTGGCAATTGGGGCCAAAAACATTCAGTACTTC. Translation gives CASSSVAIGAKNIQYF.

This rearrangement joins TRBV19 to TRBJ2-3, with a weak D call TRBD1 (6 bases). V was shortened by 1 base and J by 0 bases, with 11 bases between the two germline ends. The CDR3 sequence is 16 residues long. Germline V gene lookup returns CDR1 LNHDA and CDR2 SQIVND (reference sequence). The CDR3 sequence: CASSIGTVYSTDTQYF. Here the CDR3 DNA reads TGTGCCAGTAGTATAGGGACAGTTTATAGCACAGATACGCAGTATTTT. Based on the CDR3 plus reference TRBV19 and TRBJ2-3, the full variable domain is DGGITQSPKYLFRKEGQNVTLSCEQNLNHDAMYWYRQDPGQGLRLIYYSQIVNDFQKGDIAEGYSVSREKKESFPLTVTSAQKNPTAFYLCASSIGTVYSTDTQYFGPGTRLTVL.

V is TRBV7-3 and J is TRBJ2-3, with TRBD2 as a possible D gene (6 bases). Trimming removed 6 bases from V and 2 bases from J, with 15 bases in between. Germline V lookup: CDR1 SGHTA, CDR2 FQGTGA. The CDR3 extends over 15 amino acids. CDR3 coding DNA: TGTGCCAGCAGTAGCAGGGACTCCCCCACAGATACGCAGTATTTT. This translates into CASSSRDSPTDTQYF. Together with reference TRBV7-3 and TRBJ2-3, the CDR3 gives the full variable domain: GAGVSQTPSNKVTEKGKYVELRCDPISGHTALYWYRQSLGQGPEFLIYFQGTGAADDSGLPNDRFFAVRPEGSVSTLKIQRTERGDSAVYLCASSSRDSPTDTQYFGPGTRLTVL.

The V and J genes are TRBV4-3 and TRBJ2-7; 11 nucleotides align to TRBD2. Germline trimming cut 0 bases from V and 4 bases from J; bases unmatched to any gene: 5. Germline assignment: CDR1 LGHNA and CDR2 YSLEER. The CDR3 sequence is 16 residues long. This chain's CDR3 is CASSQDAASGRYEQYF. CDR3 nucleotide sequence: TGCGCCAGCAGCCAAGACGCGGCTAGCGGGAGGTACGAGCAGTACTTC.

J is TRBJ2-5 and V is TRBV5-1, with TRBD1 matching 7 bases. Losses at the gene ends were 0 bases for V and 0 bases for J; bases not matched to a gene: 2. The CDR3 contains 15 residues. CDR1 and CDR2 from the germline V gene are SGHRS and YFSETQ. The CDR3 is CASSLDRGNQETQYF. CDR3 nucleotide sequence: TGCGCCAGCAGCTTGGACAGGGGCAACCAAGAGACCCAGTACTTC. The complete variable domain, with remaining parts taken from reference TRBV5-1 and TRBJ2-5, reads KAGVTQTPRYLIKTRGQQVTLSCSPISGHRSVSWYQQTPGQGLQFLFEYFSETQRNKGNFPGRFSGRQFSNSRSEMNVSTLELGDSALYLCASSLDRGNQETQYFGPGTRLLVL.

The J gene is TRBJ2-5, the V gene TRBV7-6, with TRBD2 identical over 10 bases. Germline V gene data show CDR1 as SGHVS and CDR2 as FNYEAQ. J was trimmed by 5 bases and V by 5 bases; bases with no gene match: 26. CDR3 size: 21 residues. CDR3 loop: CASSALVGGYGLAVVGETQYF. The CDR3 bases are TGTGCCAGCAGCGCACTAGTGGGAGGGTACGGACTAGCGGTCGTGGGGGAGACCCAGTACTTC.

V gene TRBV25-1 combines with J gene TRBJ2-7; no firm D call. From germline, CDR1 is MGHDK and CDR2 SYGVNS. CDR3 length equals 11 residues. The V end was cut by 3 bases, the J end by 4 bases, with 4 bases between. The CDR3 reads CASSDSYEQYF. CDR3 DNA: TGTGCCAGCAGTGACAGTTACGAGCAGTACTTC.

The J gene is TRBJ2-5, the V gene TRBV7-2; TRBD1 matches at 8 bases. Germline V CDR1 and CDR2: SGHTA, FQGNSA. The V and J ends lost 1 base and 5 bases, in that order; junction bases with no gene match: 3. This CDR3 spans 14 amino acids. The CDR3 loop reads CASSLEQGVETQYF. For the CDR3, the DNA is TGTGCCAGCAGCTTAGAACAGGGGGTGGAGACCCAGTACTTC. Full variable domain (missing parts from reference TRBV7-2 and TRBJ2-5): GAGVSQSPSNKVTEKGKDVELRCDPISGHTALYWYRQSLGQGLEFLIYFQGNSAPDKSGLPSDRFSAERTGGSVSTLTIQRTQQEDSAVYLCASSLEQGVETQYFGPGTRLLVL.

This chain joins TRBV7-8 and TRBJ2-7, with 9 positions matching TRBD2. Germline CDR1 SGHVS, CDR2 FQNEAQ. J gave up 1 base and V 6 bases, and 4 bases lay outside the gene matches. This CDR3 has 14 amino acids. The CDR3 coding sequence is TGTGCCAGCAGTTGGCTAGCGGGATCCTACGAGCAGTACTTC. This codes for CASSWLAGSYEQYF.

This chain uses TRBV7-9 with TRBJ2-3; D is uncertain. The CDR3 consists of 13 residues. CDR1 is SEHNR and CDR2 is FQNEAQ in the germline V gene (reference sequence). V gave up 5 bases and J gave up 2 bases, with 8 bases separating them. For the CDR3, the DNA is TGTGCCAGCAGCCCACCCGTCACAGATACGCAGTATTTT. Protein product: CASSPPVTDTQYF.

The chain recombines TRBV27 with TRBJ2-7; TRBD2 agrees at 12 bases. This CDR3 spans 15 amino acids. The ends lost 5 bases at V and 3 bases at J; junction bases unmatched: 5. CDR1 is MNHEY and CDR2 is SMNVEV in the germline V gene (reference sequence). The CDR3 bases are TGTGCCAGCAGTCCACCGGGACTAGCGGGCTACGAGCAGTACTTC. Protein sequence: CASSPPGLAGYEQYF.

The V gene is TRBV5-4, the J gene TRBJ2-3; 8 positions match TRBD2. Germline V gene lookup returns CDR1 SGHNT and CDR2 YYREEE (reference sequence). This CDR3 region has 15 residues. V shed 4 bases and J 4 bases; nucleotides not matched to a gene: 8. CDR3 protein: CASSPGLAQADTQYF. The CDR3 nucleotides read TGTGCCAGCAGCCCCGGACTAGCCCAGGCAGATACGCAGTATTTT. Based on the CDR3 plus reference TRBV5-4 and TRBJ2-3, the full variable domain is ETGVTQSPTHLIKTRGQQVTLRCSSQSGHNTVSWYQQALGQGPQFIFQYYREEENGRGNFPPRFSGLQFPNYSSELNVNALELDDSALYLCASSPGLAQADTQYFGPGTRLTVL.

In this sample, this clone turned up once. The rearrangement uses TRBV7-6 and TRBJ2-2; D ambiguous. The CDR3 is 14 amino acids. Trimming left V 2 bases short and J 4 bases short, with 8 bases between. CDR1 is SGHVS and CDR2 is FNYEAQ in the germline V gene. The CDR3 DNA is TGTGCCAGCAGCTTACCAACCTCCACCGGGGAGCTGTTTTTT. Translating it yields CASSLPTSTGELFF. The variable domain in full, completed from reference TRBV7-6 and TRBJ2-2, reads GAGVSQSPRYKVTKRGQDVALRCDPISGHVSLYWYRQALGQGPEFLTYFNYEAQQDKSGLPNDRFSAERPEGSISTLTIQRTEQRDSAMYRCASSLPTSTGELFFGEGSRLTVL.

The CDR3 region has the DNA TGTGCCAGCAGTTCTACTTGGGCTGAAGCTTTCTTT. It specifies CASSSTWAEAFF. The V call is TRBV28, the J call TRBJ1-1; D remains unclear. CDR1 and CDR2 from the germline V gene are MDHEN and SYDVKM. The CDR3 totals 12 residues. The V end lost 4 bases, the J end lost 6 bases, and 9 bases lay between the germline ends.